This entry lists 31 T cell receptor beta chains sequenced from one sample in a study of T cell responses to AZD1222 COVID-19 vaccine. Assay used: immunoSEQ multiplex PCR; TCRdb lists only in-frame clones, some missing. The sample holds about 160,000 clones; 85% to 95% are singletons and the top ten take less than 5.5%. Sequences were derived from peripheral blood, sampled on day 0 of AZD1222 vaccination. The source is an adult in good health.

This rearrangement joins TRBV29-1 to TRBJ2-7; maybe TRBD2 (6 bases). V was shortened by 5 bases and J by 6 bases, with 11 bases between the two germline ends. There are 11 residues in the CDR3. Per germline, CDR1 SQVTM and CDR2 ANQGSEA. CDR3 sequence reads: CSVKLAVEQYF. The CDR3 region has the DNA TGCAGCGTTAAACTAGCTGTCGAGCAGTACTTC.

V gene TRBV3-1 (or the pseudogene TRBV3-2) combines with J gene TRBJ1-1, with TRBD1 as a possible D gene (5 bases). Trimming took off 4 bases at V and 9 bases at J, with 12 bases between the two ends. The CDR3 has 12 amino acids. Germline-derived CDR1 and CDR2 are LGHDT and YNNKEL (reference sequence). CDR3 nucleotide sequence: TGTGCCAGCAGCCCAAAAGGGGCCCAAGCTTTCTTT. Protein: CASSPKGAQAFF.

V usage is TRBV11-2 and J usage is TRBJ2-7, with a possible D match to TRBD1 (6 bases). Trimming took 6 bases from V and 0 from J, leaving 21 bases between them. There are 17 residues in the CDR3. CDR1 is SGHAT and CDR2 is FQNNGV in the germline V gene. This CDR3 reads CASSRGFGGSFSYEQYF. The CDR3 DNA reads TGTGCCAGCAGTAGGGGGTTCGGTGGCAGCTTCTCCTACGAGCAGTACTTC.

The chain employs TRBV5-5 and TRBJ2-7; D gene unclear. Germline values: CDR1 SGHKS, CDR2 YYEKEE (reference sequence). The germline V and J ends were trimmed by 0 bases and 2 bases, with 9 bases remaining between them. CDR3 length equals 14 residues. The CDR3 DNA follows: TGTGCCAGCAGCTTGGCTGGCCGACCCTACGAGCAGTACTTC. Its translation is CASSLAGRPYEQYF.

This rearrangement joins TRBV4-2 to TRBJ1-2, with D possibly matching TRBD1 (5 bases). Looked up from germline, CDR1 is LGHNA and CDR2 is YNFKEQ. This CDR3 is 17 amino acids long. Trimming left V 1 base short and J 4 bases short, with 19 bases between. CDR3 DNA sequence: TGTGCCAGCAGCCAAGTCGACGGGCAGGGTTGGCTCTATGGCTACACCTTC. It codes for CASSQVDGQGWLYGYTF.

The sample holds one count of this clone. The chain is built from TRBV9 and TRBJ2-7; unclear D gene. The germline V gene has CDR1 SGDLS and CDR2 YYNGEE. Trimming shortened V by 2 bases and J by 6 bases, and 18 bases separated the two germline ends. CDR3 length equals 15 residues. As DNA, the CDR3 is TGTGCCAGCAGCGTGCGAGCTGACTCCCCCCTCGAGCAGTACTTC. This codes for CASSVRADSPLEQYF.

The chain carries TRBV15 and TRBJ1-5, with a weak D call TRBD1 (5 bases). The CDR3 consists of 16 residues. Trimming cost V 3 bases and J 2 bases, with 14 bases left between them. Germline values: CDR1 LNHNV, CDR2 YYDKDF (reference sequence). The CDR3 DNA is TGTGCCACCAGCAGGCAACAGGTATATGGCAATCAGCCCCAGCATTTT. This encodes CATSRQQVYGNQPQHF.

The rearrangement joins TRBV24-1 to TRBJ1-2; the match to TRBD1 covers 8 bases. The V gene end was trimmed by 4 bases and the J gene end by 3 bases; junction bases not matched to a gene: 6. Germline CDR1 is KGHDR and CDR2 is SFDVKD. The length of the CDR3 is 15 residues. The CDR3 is CATSDPGQGDYGYTF. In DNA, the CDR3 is TGTGCCACCAGTGACCCCGGACAGGGAGACTATGGCTACACCTTC.

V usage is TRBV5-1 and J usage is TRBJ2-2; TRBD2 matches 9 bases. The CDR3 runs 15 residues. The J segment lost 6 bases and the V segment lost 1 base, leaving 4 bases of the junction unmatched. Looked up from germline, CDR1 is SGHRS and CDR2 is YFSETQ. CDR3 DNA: TGCGCCAGCAGCTTGAATAGCGGGAGAGCCGGGGAGCTGTTTTTT. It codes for CASSLNSGRAGELFF.

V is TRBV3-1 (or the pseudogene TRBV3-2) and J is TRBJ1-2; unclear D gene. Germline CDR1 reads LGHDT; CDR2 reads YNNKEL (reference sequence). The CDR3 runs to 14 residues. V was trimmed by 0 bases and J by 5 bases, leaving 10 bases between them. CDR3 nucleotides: TGTGCCAGCAGCCAAGAAAGCGGGGAGTATGGCTACACCTTC. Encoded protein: CASSQESGEYGYTF.

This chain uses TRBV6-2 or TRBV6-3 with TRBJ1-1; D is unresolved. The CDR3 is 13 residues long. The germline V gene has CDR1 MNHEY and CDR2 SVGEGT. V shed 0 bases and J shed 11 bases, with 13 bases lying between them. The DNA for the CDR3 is TGTGCCAGCAGTTACTCGGCCGTTACAGTGGCTTTCTTT. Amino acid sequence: CASSYSAVTVAFF.

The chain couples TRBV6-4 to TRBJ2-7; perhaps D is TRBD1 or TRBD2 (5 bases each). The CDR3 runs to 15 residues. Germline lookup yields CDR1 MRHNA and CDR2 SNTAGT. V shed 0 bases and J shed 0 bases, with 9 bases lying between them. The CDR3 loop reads CASSDSGTASYEQYF. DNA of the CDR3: TGTGCCAGCAGTGACTCCGGGACGGCCTCCTACGAGCAGTACTTC.

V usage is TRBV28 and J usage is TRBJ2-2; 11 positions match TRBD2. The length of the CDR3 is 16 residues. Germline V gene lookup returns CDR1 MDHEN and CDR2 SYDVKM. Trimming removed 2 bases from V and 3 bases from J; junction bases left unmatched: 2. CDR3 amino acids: CASSLLAGGHTGELFF. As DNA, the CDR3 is TGTGCCAGCAGTTTACTAGCGGGAGGTCACACCGGGGAGCTGTTTTTT.

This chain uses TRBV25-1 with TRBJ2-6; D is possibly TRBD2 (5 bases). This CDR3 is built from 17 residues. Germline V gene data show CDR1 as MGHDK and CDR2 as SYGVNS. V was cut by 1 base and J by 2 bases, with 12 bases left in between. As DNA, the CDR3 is TGTGCCAGCAGTGAATCCGGGGAAATAACTGGGGCCAACGTCCTGACTTTC. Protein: CASSESGEITGANVLTF.

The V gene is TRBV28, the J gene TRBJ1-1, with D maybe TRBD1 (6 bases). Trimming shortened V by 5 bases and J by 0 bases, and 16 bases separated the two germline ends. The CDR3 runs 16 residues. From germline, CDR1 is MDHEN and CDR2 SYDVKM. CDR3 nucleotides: TGTGCCAGCAGTGAATCCAACAGGGTAGTGAACACTGAAGCTTTCTTT. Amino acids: CASSESNRVVNTEAFF.

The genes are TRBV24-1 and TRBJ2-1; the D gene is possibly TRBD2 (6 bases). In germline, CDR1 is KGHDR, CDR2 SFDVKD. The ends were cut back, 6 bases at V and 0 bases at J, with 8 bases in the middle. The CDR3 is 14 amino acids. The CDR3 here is CATSSGGSYNEQFF. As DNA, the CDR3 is TGTGCCACCAGTTCCGGGGGCTCCTACAATGAGCAGTTCTTC.

DNA of the CDR3: TGCGCCAGCAGCCACCTAAGGACCGGGCGGTTCTTC. This sequence encodes CASSHLRTGRFF. The genes are TRBV4-1 and TRBJ2-1, with D unclear. Trimming removed 3 bases from V and 15 bases from J, with 15 bases in between. CDR3 length equals 12 residues. Germline V gene data show CDR1 as MGHRA and CDR2 as YSYEKL.

CDR3 loop: CASSPGNLNTGELFF. The CDR3 region has the DNA TGTGCCAGCTCACCGGGAAACCTGAACACCGGGGAGCTGTTTTTT. The J gene is TRBJ2-2, the V gene TRBV18; no clear D. Trimming removed 3 bases from V and 1 base from J, with 9 bases in between. CDR1 is KGHSH and CDR2 is LQKENI in the germline V gene. The CDR3 has 15 residues.

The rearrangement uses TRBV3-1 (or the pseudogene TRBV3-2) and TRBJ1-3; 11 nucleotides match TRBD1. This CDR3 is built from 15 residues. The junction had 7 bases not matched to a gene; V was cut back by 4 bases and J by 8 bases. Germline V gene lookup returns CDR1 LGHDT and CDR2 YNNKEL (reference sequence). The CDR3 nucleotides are TGTGCCAGCAGCCTCCGGGACAGGGGGTCGGACACCATATATTTT. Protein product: CASSLRDRGSDTIYF.

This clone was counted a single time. CDR3 bases: TGTGCCAGCTCAAAACAGACAGGGGCCTCGTCACCCCTCCACTTT. Translation: CASSKQTGASSPLHF. The chain has TRBV18 and TRBJ1-6; TRBD1 matches at 8 bases. This CDR3 comprises 15 residues. Germline trimming cut 5 bases from V and 10 bases from J; bases unmatched to any gene: 10. Germline V lookup: CDR1 KGHSH, CDR2 LQKENI.

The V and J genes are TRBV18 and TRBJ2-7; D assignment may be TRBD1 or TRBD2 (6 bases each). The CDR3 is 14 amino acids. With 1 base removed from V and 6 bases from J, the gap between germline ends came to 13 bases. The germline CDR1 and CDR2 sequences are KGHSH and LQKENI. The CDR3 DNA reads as TGTGCCAGCTCACCACTCTCGGGGGCTAGCGAGCAGTACTTC. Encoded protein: CASSPLSGASEQYF.

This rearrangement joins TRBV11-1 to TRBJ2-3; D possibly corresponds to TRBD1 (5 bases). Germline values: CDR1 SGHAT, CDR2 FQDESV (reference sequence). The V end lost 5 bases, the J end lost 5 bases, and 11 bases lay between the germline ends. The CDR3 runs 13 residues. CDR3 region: CASSLVRGDTQYF. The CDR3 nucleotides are TGTGCCAGCAGCCTAGTAAGGGGAGATACGCAGTATTTT.

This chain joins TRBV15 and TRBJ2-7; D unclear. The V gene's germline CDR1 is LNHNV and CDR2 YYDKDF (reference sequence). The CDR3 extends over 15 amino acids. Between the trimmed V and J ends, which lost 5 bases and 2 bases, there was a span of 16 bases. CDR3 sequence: CATSGARHLPYEQYF. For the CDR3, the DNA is TGTGCCACCAGCGGAGCAAGACACCTGCCCTACGAGCAGTACTTC.

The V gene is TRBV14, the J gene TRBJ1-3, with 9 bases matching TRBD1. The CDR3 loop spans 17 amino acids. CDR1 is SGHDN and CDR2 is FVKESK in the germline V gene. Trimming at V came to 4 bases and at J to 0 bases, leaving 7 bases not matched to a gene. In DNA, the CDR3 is TGTGCCAGCAGCCCATACAGGGGGCTTTACTCTGGAAACACCATATATTTT. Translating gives CASSPYRGLYSGNTIYF.

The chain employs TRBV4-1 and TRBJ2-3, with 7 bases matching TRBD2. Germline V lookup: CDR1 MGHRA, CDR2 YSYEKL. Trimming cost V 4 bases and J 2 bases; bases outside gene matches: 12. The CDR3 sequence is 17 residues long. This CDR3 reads CASSPTTERDPTDTQYF. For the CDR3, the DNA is TGCGCCAGCAGCCCGACCACGGAGCGGGACCCCACAGATACGCAGTATTTT.

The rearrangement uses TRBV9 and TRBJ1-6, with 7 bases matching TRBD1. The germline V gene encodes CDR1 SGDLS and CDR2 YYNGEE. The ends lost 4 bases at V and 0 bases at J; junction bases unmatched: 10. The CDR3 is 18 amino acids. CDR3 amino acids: CASSPYPDRSSYNSPLHF. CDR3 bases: TGTGCCAGCAGCCCCTATCCGGACAGGAGCTCCTATAATTCACCCCTCCACTTT.

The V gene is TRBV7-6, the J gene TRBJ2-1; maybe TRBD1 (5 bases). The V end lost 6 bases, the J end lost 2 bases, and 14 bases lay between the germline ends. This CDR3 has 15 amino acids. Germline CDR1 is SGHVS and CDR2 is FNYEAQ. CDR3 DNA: TGTGCCAGCAGGTCCAGGGTGGACACCTACAATGAGCAGTTCTTC. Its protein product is CASRSRVDTYNEQFF.

In DNA form, the CDR3 reads TGTGCCAGCAACCAAAACATGAACACTGAAGCTTTCTTT. Encoded protein: CASNQNMNTEAFF. V is TRBV7-8 and J is TRBJ1-1, with D hard to call. Germline values: CDR1 SGHVS, CDR2 FQNEAQ. Trimming took off 7 bases at V and 0 bases at J, with 9 bases between the two ends. The CDR3 covers 13 residues.

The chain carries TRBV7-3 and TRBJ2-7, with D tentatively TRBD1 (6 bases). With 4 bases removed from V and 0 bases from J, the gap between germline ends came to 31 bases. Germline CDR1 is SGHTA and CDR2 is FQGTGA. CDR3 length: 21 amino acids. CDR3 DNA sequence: TGTGCCAGCAGCTCTACGAGGGACACCCTAAACCTTGCGGTAAGCTCCTACGAGCAGTACTTC. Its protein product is CASSSTRDTLNLAVSSYEQYF.

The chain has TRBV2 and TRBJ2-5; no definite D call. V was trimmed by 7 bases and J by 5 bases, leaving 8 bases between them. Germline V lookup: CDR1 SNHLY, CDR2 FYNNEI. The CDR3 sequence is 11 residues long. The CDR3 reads CASMEAETQYF. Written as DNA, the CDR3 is TGTGCCAGCATGGAAGCGGAGACCCAGTACTTC.

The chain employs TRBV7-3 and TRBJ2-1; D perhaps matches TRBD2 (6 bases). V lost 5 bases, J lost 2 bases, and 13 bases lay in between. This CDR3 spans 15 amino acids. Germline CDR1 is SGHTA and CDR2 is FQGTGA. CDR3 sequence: CASSLGGIAYNEQFF. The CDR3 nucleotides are TGTGCCAGCAGCCTGGGGGGAATAGCCTACAATGAGCAGTTCTTC. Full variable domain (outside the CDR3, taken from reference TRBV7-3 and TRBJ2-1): GAGVSQTPSNKVTEKGKYVELRCDPISGHTALYWYRQSLGQGPEFLIYFQGTGAADDSGLPNDRFFAVRPEGSVSTLKIQRTERGDSAVYLCASSLGGIAYNEQFFGPGTRLTVL.